This T cell receptor (beta chain) is drawn from a study of T cells in Graves' hyperthyroidism and ophthalmopathy. RNA transcripts provided the source from which TCR beta CDR3 regions were amplified. With the HTBI primer set, the TCR CDR3 went through a first round of RT-PCR. TCRdb recomputed calls from the multiplex PCR reads with MiXCR, one row per CDR3 protein. The sample has more than 250,000 distinct CDR3 sequences, about 15% seen once; the top ten hold over 25%. This clonotype was counted ten times or more. Every diagnosis used clinical symptoms, serum thyroxine and TRAb, thyroid ultrasound and orbital computed tomography. The clonotype comes from a woman aged 50 to 65 with Graves' hyperthyroidism that later progressed to Graves' ophthalmopathy. Source material: blood.

The CDR3 DNA sequence: TGTGCCAGCAGCTTAGGGGACGCCTACGAGCAGTACTTC. Protein product: CASSLGDAYEQYF. The chain combines TRBV7-9 with TRBJ2-7; tentatively, D is TRBD1 or TRBD2 (5 bases each). V was trimmed by 1 base and J by 2 bases, leaving 6 bases between them. Germline loops: CDR1 SEHNR, CDR2 FQNEAQ (reference sequence). The CDR3 consists of 13 residues.